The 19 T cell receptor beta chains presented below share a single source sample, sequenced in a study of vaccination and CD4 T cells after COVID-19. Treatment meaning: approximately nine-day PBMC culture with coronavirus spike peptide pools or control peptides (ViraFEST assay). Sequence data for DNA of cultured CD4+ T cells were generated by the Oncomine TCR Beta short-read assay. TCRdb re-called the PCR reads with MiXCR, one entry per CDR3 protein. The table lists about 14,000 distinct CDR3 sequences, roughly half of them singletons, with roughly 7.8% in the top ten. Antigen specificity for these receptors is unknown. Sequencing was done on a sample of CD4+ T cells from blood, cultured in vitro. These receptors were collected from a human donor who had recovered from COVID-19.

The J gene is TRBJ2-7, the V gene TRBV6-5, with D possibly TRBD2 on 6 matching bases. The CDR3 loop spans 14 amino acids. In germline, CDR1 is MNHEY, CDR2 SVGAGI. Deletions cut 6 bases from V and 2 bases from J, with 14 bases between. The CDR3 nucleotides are TGTGCCAGCAGACACTCGGGGGACGCCTACGAGCAGTACTTC. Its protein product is CASRHSGDAYEQYF.

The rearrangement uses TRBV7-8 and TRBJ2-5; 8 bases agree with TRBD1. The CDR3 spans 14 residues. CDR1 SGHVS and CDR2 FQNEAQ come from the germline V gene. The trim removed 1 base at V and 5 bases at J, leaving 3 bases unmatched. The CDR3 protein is CASSLVRGRETQYF. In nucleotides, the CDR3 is TGTGCCAGCAGCTTAGTCAGGGGGCGGGAGACCCAGTACTTC.

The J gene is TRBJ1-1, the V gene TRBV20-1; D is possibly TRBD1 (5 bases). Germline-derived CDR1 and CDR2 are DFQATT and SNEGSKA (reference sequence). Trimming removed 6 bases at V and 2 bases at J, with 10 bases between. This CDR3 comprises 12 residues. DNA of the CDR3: TGCAGTGCCCCGGGGGGTAACACTGAAGCTTTCTTT. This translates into CSAPGGNTEAFF.

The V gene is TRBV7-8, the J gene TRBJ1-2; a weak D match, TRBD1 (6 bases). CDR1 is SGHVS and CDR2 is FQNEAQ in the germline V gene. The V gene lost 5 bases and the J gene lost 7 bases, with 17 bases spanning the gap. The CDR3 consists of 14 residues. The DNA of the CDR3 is TGTGCCAGCAGCACTTCCATGGACAGTAGTGGCTACACCTTC. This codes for CASSTSMDSSGYTF.

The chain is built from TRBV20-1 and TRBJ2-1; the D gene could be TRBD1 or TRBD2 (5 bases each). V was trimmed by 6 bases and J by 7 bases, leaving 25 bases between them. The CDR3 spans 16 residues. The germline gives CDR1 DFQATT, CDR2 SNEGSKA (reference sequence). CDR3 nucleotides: TGCAGTGCCGGTAATTGGGACCGAAACGAGTGGAATGAGCAGTTCTTC. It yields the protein CSAGNWDRNEWNEQFF.

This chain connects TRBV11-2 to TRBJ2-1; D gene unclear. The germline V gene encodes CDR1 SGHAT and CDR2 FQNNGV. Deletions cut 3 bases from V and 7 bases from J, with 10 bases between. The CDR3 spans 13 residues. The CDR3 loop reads CASSFQLMNEQFF. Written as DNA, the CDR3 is TGTGCCAGCAGCTTTCAGTTGATGAATGAGCAGTTCTTC.

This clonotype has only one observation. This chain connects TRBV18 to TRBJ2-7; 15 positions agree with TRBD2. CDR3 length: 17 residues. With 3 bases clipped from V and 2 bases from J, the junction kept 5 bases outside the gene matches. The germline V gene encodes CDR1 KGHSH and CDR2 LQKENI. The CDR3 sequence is CASSPGTSGRNTYEQYF. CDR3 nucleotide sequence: TGTGCCAGCTCACCCGGGACTAGCGGGAGGAACACCTACGAGCAGTACTTC.

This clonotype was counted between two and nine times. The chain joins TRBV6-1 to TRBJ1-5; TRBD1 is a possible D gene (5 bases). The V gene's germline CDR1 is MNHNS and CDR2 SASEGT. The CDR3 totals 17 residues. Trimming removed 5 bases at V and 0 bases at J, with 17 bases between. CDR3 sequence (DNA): TGTGCCAGCAGTACGACCCCCGGGGCGGGTAGCAATCAGCCCCAGCATTTT. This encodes CASSTTPGAGSNQPQHF.

The DNA of the CDR3 is TGTGCCAGCGCCACCTCTGAAAAACTGTTTTTT. Amino acids: CASATSEKLFF. V gene TRBV28 combines with J gene TRBJ1-4; D not resolved. The ends were cut back, 8 bases at V and 7 bases at J, with 8 bases in the middle. The CDR3 loop spans 11 amino acids. The V gene's germline CDR1 is MDHEN and CDR2 SYDVKM. Complete variable domain (other parts from reference TRBV28 and TRBJ1-4): DVKVTQSSRYLVKRTGEKVFLECVQDMDHENMFWYRQDPGLGLRLIYFSYDVKMKEKGDIPEGYSVSREKKERFSLILESASTNQTSMYLCASATSEKLFFGSGTQLSVL.

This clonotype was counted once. CDR3 in DNA: TGTGCCAGCTCACCAGAACTAGCCAAAAACATTCAGTACTTC. Translated, it gives CASSPELAKNIQYF. The rearrangement joins TRBV18 to TRBJ2-4, with no clear D. The CDR3 totals 14 residues. V was clipped by 2 bases and J by 0 bases, with 5 bases between them. Looked up from germline, CDR1 is KGHSH and CDR2 is LQKENI.

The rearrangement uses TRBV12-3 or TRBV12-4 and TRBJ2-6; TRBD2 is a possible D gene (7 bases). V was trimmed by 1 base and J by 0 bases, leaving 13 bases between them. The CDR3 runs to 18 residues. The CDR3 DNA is TGTGCCAGCAGTTTAGGAAAGGGGGGGGGCTCTGGGGCCAACGTCCTGACTTTC. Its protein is CASSLGKGGGSGANVLTF.

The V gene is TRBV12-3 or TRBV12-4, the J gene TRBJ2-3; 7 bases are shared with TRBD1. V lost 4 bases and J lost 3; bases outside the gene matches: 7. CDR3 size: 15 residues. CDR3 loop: CASSYKGAVTDTQYF. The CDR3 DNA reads TGTGCCAGCAGTTATAAGGGGGCGGTAACAGATACGCAGTATTTT.

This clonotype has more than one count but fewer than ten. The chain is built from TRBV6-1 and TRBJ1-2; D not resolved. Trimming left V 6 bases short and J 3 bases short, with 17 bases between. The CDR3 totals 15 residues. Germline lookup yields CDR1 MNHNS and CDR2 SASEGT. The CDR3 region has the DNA TGTGCCAGCAGGATCCAGTCGGGGTATCACTATGGCTACACCTTC. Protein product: CASRIQSGYHYGYTF.

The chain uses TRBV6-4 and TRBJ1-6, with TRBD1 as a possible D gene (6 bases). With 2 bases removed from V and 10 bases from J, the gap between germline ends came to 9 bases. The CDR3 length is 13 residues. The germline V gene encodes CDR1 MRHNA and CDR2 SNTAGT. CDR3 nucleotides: TGTGCCAGCAGTGACACAGGGAGCTCACCCCTCCACTTT. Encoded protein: CASSDTGSSPLHF.

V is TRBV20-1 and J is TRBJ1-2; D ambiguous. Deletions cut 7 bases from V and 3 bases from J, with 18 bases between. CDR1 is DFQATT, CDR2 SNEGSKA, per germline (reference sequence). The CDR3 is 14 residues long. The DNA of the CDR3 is TGCAGTGTTCGAGACCGAAAATCCTACTATGGCTACACCTTC. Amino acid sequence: CSVRDRKSYYGYTF.

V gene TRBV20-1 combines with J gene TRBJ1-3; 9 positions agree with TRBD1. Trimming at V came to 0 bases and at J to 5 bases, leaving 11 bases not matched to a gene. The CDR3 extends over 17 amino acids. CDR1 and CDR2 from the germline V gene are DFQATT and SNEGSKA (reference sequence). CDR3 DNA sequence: TGCAGTGCTAGAGATAAGGACAGGGGACGCGAGAGAAACACCATATATTTT. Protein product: CSARDKDRGRERNTIYF.

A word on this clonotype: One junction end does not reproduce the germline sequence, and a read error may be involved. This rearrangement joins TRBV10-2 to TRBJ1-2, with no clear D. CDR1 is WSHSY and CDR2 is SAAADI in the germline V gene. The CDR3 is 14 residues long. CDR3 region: CASSERADRAIQSF. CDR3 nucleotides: TGCGCCAGCAGTGAGCGGGCGGACCGGGCCATTCAGTCATTC.

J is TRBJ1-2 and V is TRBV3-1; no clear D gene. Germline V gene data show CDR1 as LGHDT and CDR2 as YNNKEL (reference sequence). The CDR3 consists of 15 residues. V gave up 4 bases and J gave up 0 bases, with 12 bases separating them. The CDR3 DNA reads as TGTGCCAGCAGCCGCGGTGCGGCCTCTAACTATGGCTACACCTTC. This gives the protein CASSRGAASNYGYTF.

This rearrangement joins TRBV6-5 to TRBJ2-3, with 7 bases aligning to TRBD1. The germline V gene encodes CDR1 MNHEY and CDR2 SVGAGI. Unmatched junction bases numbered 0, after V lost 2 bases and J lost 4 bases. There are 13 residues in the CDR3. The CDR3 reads CASSYTGADTQYF. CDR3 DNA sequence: TGTGCCAGCAGTTACACAGGGGCAGATACGCAGTATTTT.